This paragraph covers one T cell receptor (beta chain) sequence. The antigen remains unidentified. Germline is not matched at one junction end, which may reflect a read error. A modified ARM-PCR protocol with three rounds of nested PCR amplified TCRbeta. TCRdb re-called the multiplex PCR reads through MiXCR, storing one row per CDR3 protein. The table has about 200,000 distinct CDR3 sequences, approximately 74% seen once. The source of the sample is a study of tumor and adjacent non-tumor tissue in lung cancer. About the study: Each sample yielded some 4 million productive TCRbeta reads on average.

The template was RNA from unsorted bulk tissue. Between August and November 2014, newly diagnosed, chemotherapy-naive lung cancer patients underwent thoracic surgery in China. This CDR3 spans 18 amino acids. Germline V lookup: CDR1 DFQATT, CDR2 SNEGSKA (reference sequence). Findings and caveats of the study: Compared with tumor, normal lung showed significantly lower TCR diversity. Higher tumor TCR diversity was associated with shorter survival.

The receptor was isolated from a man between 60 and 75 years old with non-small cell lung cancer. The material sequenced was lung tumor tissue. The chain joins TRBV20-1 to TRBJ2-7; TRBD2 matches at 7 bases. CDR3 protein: CSARGLALARASSYEQYF. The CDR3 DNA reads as TGCAGTGCTAGAGGATTGGCACTAGCGAGGGCGAGCTCCTACGAGCAGTATTTC.